This TCR beta chain was captured by sequencing in a study of T-cell reconstitution after alpha-beta-depleted transplantation in children. TCRbeta library construction was performed incorporating unique molecular identifiers. TCRdb reprocessed the PCR reads via MiXCR and lists one record per CDR3 protein. The sample holds 440,000 or so distinct CDR3 sequences, 43% seen once. V was clipped by 0 bases and J by 4 bases, with 24 bases between them. The CDR3 is 19 amino acids. CDR1 is SNHLY and CDR2 is FYNNEI in the germline V gene. The clonotype comes from a girl aged 2 to 10 with aplastic anemia, due to receive a stem cell transplant. V gene TRBV2 combines with J gene TRBJ2-5; D perhaps matches TRBD2 (5 bases). The specimen was PBMCs, collected before TCRalphabeta/CD19-depleted stem cell transplant. This CDR3 is CASSEASRDSVPVGETQYF. The CDR3 nucleotides are TGTGCCAGCAGTGAAGCCTCCCGGGATAGCGTACCGGTGGGAGAGACCCAGTACTTC.